A single T cell receptor (beta chain) is shown here with its context. What it recognizes is unknown. A read error is likely, as this CDR3 ends without the conserved phenylalanine or tryptophan. The sample originates from a study of metastatic and nonmetastatic thyroid tumors. Study results and caveats: Malignant thyroid tumors reportedly exceeded benign nodules significantly in TCR beta diversity, with the difference appearing in blood and tumor.

Not a single patient had been given any form of treatment at any point before undergoing thyroid surgery. This CDR3 is built from 13 residues. CDR1 and CDR2 from the germline V gene are GTSNPN and SVGIG (reference sequence). V lost 5 bases, J lost 0 bases, and 8 bases lay in between. Authors' analysis steps: The authors used CDR3 differences across clinicopathological groups to build a distant-metastasis classifier for papillary thyroid cancer. TCRdb recomputed clones from the PCR reads via MiXCR. The V and J calls here are based on TCRdb, not the publication. This table has roughly 10,000 clones, under 25% appearing once.

Specimen: adjacent normal tissue. The TCR originated in a female donor with papillary thyroid cancer or a benign thyroid nodule (not recorded which). Some clones in this sample may be carry-over from other donors' samples. The chain links TRBV30 to TRBJ1-3; D is possibly TRBD1 (5 bases). The DNA of the CDR3 is TGTGCCTGGGAGGGGAGCTCTGGAAACACCATATATCCT. It is translated as CAWEGSSGNTIYP.